The 31 T cell receptor beta chains reported below all come from one sample, sequenced in a study of identical twins (dated by TCRdb to about 2016). Receptor libraries were prepared by 5' RACE. Sequencer: Illumina HiSeq 2000. The public reads were reanalyzed by TCRdb: fastp trimming at Q25, MiXCR alignment, in-frame beta chains only. Each record represents a unique CDR3 protein, reported with the most common genes and DNA among its rows. This sample has 690,000 or so distinct CDR3 sequences in its table, and roughly 6% of those were observed once. The ten largest clonotypes hold about 2% of the sample. The sequenced material came from naive T cells sorted from blood. Interpreted using the paper, the cell subset or site label stands for: cells isolated with a human naive T-cell isolation kit. These receptors came from a man between 18 and 35 years old in good health.

At least ten counts were recorded for this clonotype. V usage is TRBV10-3 and J usage is TRBJ1-6; 8 bases agree with TRBD1. CDR3 size: 15 residues. From germline, CDR1 is ENHRY and CDR2 SYGVKD. V gave up 2 bases and J gave up 6 bases; unmatched junction bases: 3. This CDR3 reads CAISELGQGNSPLHF. The CDR3 nucleotides read TGTGCCATCAGTGAGCTCGGACAGGGTAATTCACCCCTCCACTTT.

This clonotype occurred a few times. V gene TRBV12-3 or TRBV12-4 combines with J gene TRBJ2-1; 9 bases line up with TRBD2. V lost 3 bases, J lost 6 bases, and 9 bases stayed unmatched. The CDR3 is 16 residues long. The CDR3: CASSFLVTSGSNEQFF. The CDR3 DNA reads as TGTGCCAGCAGTTTTTTGGTGACTAGCGGTAGCAATGAGCAGTTCTTC.

The chain combines TRBV7-9 with TRBJ2-1; 11 bases match TRBD1. Trimming removed 4 bases from V and 8 bases from J; junction bases left unmatched: 7. Germline loops: CDR1 SEHNR, CDR2 FQNEAQ (reference sequence). CDR3 length equals 15 residues. The CDR3 spells CASSSDRTGGDEQFF. Here the CDR3 DNA reads TGTGCCAGCAGCTCGGACAGGACAGGGGGCGATGAGCAGTTCTTC.

This clonotype was observed at least ten times. Mismatch with germline at one junction end may stem from a read error. V usage is TRBV7-8 and J usage is TRBJ1-5, with D possibly TRBD1 on 6 matching bases. CDR1 is SGHVS, CDR2 FQNEAQ, per germline. This CDR3 has 13 amino acids. The CDR3 region has the DNA TGTGCCAGCAACTTACAGGGTGGACAGCCCCAGCATTTT. This codes for CASNLQGGQPQHF.

This clonotype was seen a handful of times. The chain joins TRBV12-3 or TRBV12-4 to TRBJ2-1; D is possibly TRBD1 (5 bases). Trimming removed 7 bases at V and 10 bases at J, with 14 bases between. CDR3 size: 12 residues. The CDR3 DNA follows: TGTGCCAGCACCATTCTGGGGCAGGAGCAGTTCTTC. It codes for CASTILGQEQFF.

This clonotype was recorded only once. The rearrangement uses TRBV3-1 and TRBJ2-2, with unresolved D. The CDR3 length is 14 residues. The germline V gene has CDR1 LGHDT and CDR2 YNNKEL (reference sequence). Trimming left V 2 bases short and J 6 bases short, with 10 bases between. The CDR3 here is CASSQSPSSGELFF. The DNA for the CDR3 is TGTGCCAGCAGCCAATCCCCTAGTTCCGGGGAGCTGTTTTTT.

This clonotype has a handful of counts. The chain combines TRBV20-1 with TRBJ2-1; 10 bases line up with TRBD2. The CDR3 is made up of 13 amino acids. The ends lost 3 bases at V and 8 bases at J; junction bases unmatched: 4. Per germline, CDR1 DFQATT and CDR2 SNEGSKA (reference sequence). CDR3: CSASASGSHEQFF. The CDR3 coding sequence is TGCAGTGCTAGTGCTAGCGGGAGTCATGAGCAGTTCTTC.

This clonotype has at least ten counts. The chain carries TRBV6-5 and TRBJ2-1, with no clear D. Germline V gives CDR1 MNHEY, CDR2 SVGAGI. The CDR3 length is 12 residues. V was shortened by 6 bases and J by 14 bases, with 17 bases between the two germline ends. CDR3 loop: CASRPRWGGEFF. In nucleotides, the CDR3 is TGTGCCAGCAGGCCGCGGTGGGGTGGGGAGTTCTTC.

The chain carries TRBV7-9 and TRBJ2-1, with no clear D. CDR3 length equals 15 residues. The V and J ends lost 1 base and 7 bases respectively, with 14 bases between them. Germline assignment: CDR1 SEHNR and CDR2 FQNEAQ (reference sequence). The DNA of the CDR3 is TGTGCCAGCAGCTTAGATGGGTGGGGAAGGAATGAGCAGTTCTTC. Translation: CASSLDGWGRNEQFF.

The sample holds a few counts of this clonotype. The chain recombines TRBV29-1 with TRBJ2-1; TRBD1 or TRBD2 may be the D gene (6 bases each). Trimming pared 3 bases from V and 7 bases from J, leaving 19 bases between. Germline V CDR1 and CDR2: SQVTM, ANQGSEA. The CDR3 loop spans 15 amino acids. The CDR3 nucleotides are TGCAGCGTTGACGGGGGCGCGAGTTCCGCAAATGAGCAGTTCTTC. It encodes CSVDGGASSANEQFF.

In its sample, this clonotype was seen many times. DNA of the CDR3: TGCAGCGTTGATAGGGCAGGGGGCAGTTCGGAGACCCAGTACTTC. It specifies CSVDRAGGSSETQYF. The chain uses TRBV29-1 and TRBJ2-5, with 8 bases that match TRBD1. After removal of 3 bases from V and 5 bases from J, the junction contained 11 bases not matched to a gene. The CDR3 length is 15 residues. Germline V gene lookup returns CDR1 SQVTM and CDR2 ANQGSEA.

In its sample, this clonotype was seen a few times. The chain joins TRBV18 to TRBJ2-5; 7 nucleotides align to TRBD2. The CDR3 is 16 residues long. Germline assignment: CDR1 KGHSH and CDR2 LQKENI. V was clipped by 0 bases and J by 1 base; unmatched bases: 5. CDR3 protein: CASSPPRAGTQETQYF. CDR3 nucleotides: TGTGCCAGCTCACCACCGCGAGCGGGAACCCAAGAGACCCAGTACTTC.

This clonotype was observed at least ten times. The chain combines TRBV13 with TRBJ2-6; no clear D. Per the germline V gene, CDR1 is PRHDT and CDR2 is FYEKMQ (reference sequence). This CDR3 is built from 14 residues. Trimming stripped 5 bases from V and 2 bases from J, with 7 bases between. The CDR3 sequence is CASSGGAGANVLTF. In DNA form, the CDR3 reads TGTGCCAGCAGCGGTGGAGCTGGGGCCAACGTCCTGACTTTC.

This clonotype was detected ten times or more. The chain employs TRBV6-5 and TRBJ2-1; 8 positions agree with TRBD2. The CDR3 spans 14 residues. Germline CDR1 is MNHEY and CDR2 is SVGAGI. The trim removed 1 base at V and 6 bases at J, leaving 2 bases unmatched. CDR3 protein: CASSYFGTSNEQFF. The CDR3 DNA sequence: TGTGCCAGCAGTTACTTCGGGACTAGCAATGAGCAGTTCTTC.

This clonotype was seen only a few times. The CDR3 DNA is TGTGCCAGCTCACCAGGGCTAGGACTTAACAATGAGCAGTTCTTC. It specifies CASSPGLGLNNEQFF. This rearrangement joins TRBV18 to TRBJ2-1, with TRBD2 as a possible D gene (5 bases). Germline V CDR1 and CDR2: KGHSH, LQKENI. Trimming cost V 2 bases and J 5 bases, with 13 bases left between them. The CDR3 length is 15 residues. The variable domain in full, with the rest retrieved from reference TRBV18 and TRBJ2-1, is NAGVMQNPRHLVRRRGQEARLRCSPMKGHSHVYWYRQLPEEGLKFMVYLQKENIIDESGMPKERFSAEFPKEGPSILRIQQVVRGDSAAYFCASSPGLGLNNEQFFGPGTRLTVL.

This clonotype was seen ten or more times. The V and J genes are TRBV7-8 and TRBJ2-1; D is perhaps TRBD1 (5 bases). The CDR3 totals 15 residues. Germline V gene lookup returns CDR1 SGHVS and CDR2 FQNEAQ. V was shortened by 2 bases and J by 6 bases, with 14 bases between the two germline ends. The CDR3 loop is CASSLWEGAGNEQFF. The CDR3 DNA is TGTGCCAGCAGCTTATGGGAAGGGGCTGGCAATGAGCAGTTCTTC.

The genes are TRBV11-2 and TRBJ2-2; maybe TRBD2 (6 bases). Germline V gene sequence: CDR1 SGHAT, CDR2 FQNNGV. This CDR3 is built from 17 residues. V was clipped by 6 bases and J by 0 bases, with 17 bases between them. The CDR3 bases are TGTGCCAGCAGACATTACCGGGACTCTACGAACACCGGGGAGCTGTTTTTT. Its protein is CASRHYRDSTNTGELFF.

The chain uses TRBV7-3 and TRBJ2-1; 10 bases agree with TRBD2. The CDR3 sequence is 15 residues long. Germline V gives CDR1 SGHTA, CDR2 FQGTGA. Germline trimming cut 4 bases from V and 3 bases from J; bases unmatched to any gene: 3. The CDR3: CASSSSGSIYNEQFF. DNA for the CDR3: TGTGCCAGCAGCTCTAGCGGGAGTATCTACAATGAGCAGTTCTTC.

This clonotype was counted ten times or more. The V call is TRBV6-1, the J call TRBJ1-2; the match to TRBD1 covers 7 bases. The V gene's germline CDR1 is MNHNS and CDR2 SASEGT. V shed 8 bases, J shed 1 base, and the junction held 10 bases outside the gene matches. The CDR3 spans 15 residues. The CDR3 is CASGVPGQNNYGYTF. The CDR3 DNA reads as TGTGCCAGCGGTGTCCCGGGACAGAATAACTATGGCTACACCTTC.

This clonotype was seen a handful of times. This sequence joins TRBV29-1 and TRBJ1-2; 7 bases fit TRBD1. The CDR3 spans 14 residues. The V gene's germline CDR1 is SQVTM and CDR2 ANQGSEA. The J segment lost 7 bases and the V segment lost 4 bases, leaving 12 bases of the junction unmatched. CDR3 loop: CSVARDSSLAGYTF. For the CDR3, the DNA is TGCAGCGTTGCAAGGGACAGTTCCCTCGCTGGCTACACCTTC.

The genes are TRBV27 and TRBJ2-6, with 8 positions matching TRBD1. The CDR3 contains 19 residues. V lost 3 bases, J lost 3 bases, and 13 bases stayed unmatched. CDR1 is MNHEY and CDR2 is SMNVEV in the germline V gene (reference sequence). The CDR3 region is CASSFLAGQGAGGANVLTF. For the CDR3, the DNA is TGTGCCAGCAGTTTCTTGGCGGGGCAGGGGGCCGGTGGGGCCAACGTCCTGACTTTC.

This clonotype was observed many times. The chain employs TRBV13 and TRBJ2-7; D unclear. Per the germline V gene, CDR1 is PRHDT and CDR2 is FYEKMQ (reference sequence). The ends were cut back, 2 bases at V and 6 bases at J, with 17 bases in the middle. This CDR3 has 15 residues. CDR3 sequence (DNA): TGTGCCAGCAGCTTATCAGGTGGCCCGACGGGCGAGCAGTACGTC. Its protein product is CASSLSGGPTGEQYV.

The chain recombines TRBV10-2 with TRBJ1-2, with 10 bases that match TRBD1. Germline loops: CDR1 WSHSY, CDR2 SAAADI. V shed 0 bases and J 7 bases; nucleotides not matched to a gene: 5. CDR3 size: 15 residues. CDR3 amino acids: CASSESTGGESGYTF. The CDR3 DNA follows: TGCGCCAGCAGTGAGTCGACAGGGGGCGAATCTGGCTACACCTTC.

This clonotype came up many times. The rearrangement uses TRBV27 and TRBJ2-2; 16 nucleotides align to TRBD2. J gave up 8 bases and V 6 bases, and 6 bases lay outside the gene matches. The CDR3 covers 16 residues. The germline V gene encodes CDR1 MNHEY and CDR2 SMNVEV (reference sequence). CDR3 sequence: CASRVGTSGREGELFF. CDR3 nucleotides: TGTGCCAGCAGGGTCGGGACTAGCGGGAGGGAAGGGGAGCTGTTTTTT.

This chain uses TRBV7-9 with TRBJ1-1; TRBD1 might be the D (5 bases). The CDR3 consists of 12 residues. CDR1 is SEHNR, CDR2 FQNEAQ, per germline (reference sequence). V was trimmed by 5 bases and J by 11 bases, leaving 15 bases between them. CDR3 region: CASSEHRDGAFF. DNA for the CDR3: TGTGCCAGCAGCGAGCACCGGGACGGGGCTTTCTTT. Looking up the rest from reference TRBV7-9 and TRBJ1-1 gives the full variable domain: DTGVSQNPRHKITKRGQNVTFRCDPISEHNRLYWYRQTLGQGPEFLTYFQNEAQLEKSRLLSDRFSAERPKGSFSTLEIQRTEQGDSAMYLCASSEHRDGAFFGQGTRLTVV.

This clonotype was picked up many times. The rearrangement joins TRBV12-3 or TRBV12-4 to TRBJ1-1, with D uncertain. The CDR3 is 14 residues long. V shed 6 bases and J shed 1 base, with 12 bases lying between them. CDR3 bases: TGTGCCAGCAGCCCCCTCCACGGGAACACTGAAGCTTTCTTT. Amino acids: CASSPLHGNTEAFF.

A few counts support this clonotype. The chain employs TRBV20-1 and TRBJ2-5, with D perhaps matching TRBD2 (5 bases). V dropped 3 bases and J dropped 3 bases, with 11 bases sitting between them. CDR1 and CDR2 from the germline V gene are DFQATT and SNEGSKA (reference sequence). This CDR3 contains 13 residues. CDR3 sequence: CSASFQEEETQYF. The CDR3 DNA is TGCAGTGCTAGTTTCCAGGAGGAAGAGACCCAGTACTTC.

This clonotype was seen at least ten times. The chain couples TRBV20-1 to TRBJ2-7, with 11 bases aligning to TRBD1. This CDR3 spans 15 amino acids. Trimming removed 1 base from V and 2 bases from J; junction bases left unmatched: 4. The V gene's germline CDR1 is DFQATT and CDR2 SNEGSKA (reference sequence). Written as DNA, the CDR3 is TGCAGTGCTAGAGGAAGGACAGGGGGCGCCTACGAGCAGTACTTC. Protein product: CSARGRTGGAYEQYF.

This clonotype was seen at least ten times. The chain joins TRBV20-1 to TRBJ2-3, with 11 bases aligning to TRBD2. Trimming removed 3 bases from V and 2 bases from J; junction bases left unmatched: 7. The CDR3 loop spans 16 amino acids. Germline CDR1 reads DFQATT; CDR2 reads SNEGSKA (reference sequence). The CDR3 loop reads CSASALSGRDTDTQYF. CDR3 nucleotides: TGCAGTGCTAGTGCACTTAGCGGGAGGGACACAGATACGCAGTATTTT.

V usage is TRBV7-6 and J usage is TRBJ2-5; D tentatively fits TRBD1 or TRBD2 (5 bases each). This CDR3 has 14 residues. Germline values: CDR1 SGHVS, CDR2 FNYEAQ. V was trimmed by 0 bases and J by 5 bases, leaving 10 bases between them. CDR3 amino acids: CASSLATGRETQYF. CDR3 DNA sequence: TGTGCCAGCAGCTTAGCGACGGGGCGGGAGACCCAGTACTTC.

This clonotype has at least ten counts. The V and J genes are TRBV12-3 or TRBV12-4 and TRBJ1-2; the D is unclear. V lost 7 bases to trimming and J lost 0 bases, with 6 bases between them. The CDR3 runs 12 residues. The CDR3 DNA reads as TGTGCCAGCATGGAAGCTAACTATGGCTACACCTTC. This encodes CASMEANYGYTF.